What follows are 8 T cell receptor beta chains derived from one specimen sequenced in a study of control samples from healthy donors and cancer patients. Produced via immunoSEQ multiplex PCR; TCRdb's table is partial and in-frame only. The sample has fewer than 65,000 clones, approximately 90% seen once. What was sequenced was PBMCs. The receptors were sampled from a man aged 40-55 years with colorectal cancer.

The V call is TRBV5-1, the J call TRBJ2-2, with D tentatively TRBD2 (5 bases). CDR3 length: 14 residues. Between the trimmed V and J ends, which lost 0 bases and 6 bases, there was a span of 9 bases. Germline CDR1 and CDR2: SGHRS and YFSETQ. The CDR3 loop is CASSLGASPGELFF. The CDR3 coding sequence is TGCGCCAGCAGCTTGGGGGCTAGCCCCGGGGAGCTGTTTTTT.

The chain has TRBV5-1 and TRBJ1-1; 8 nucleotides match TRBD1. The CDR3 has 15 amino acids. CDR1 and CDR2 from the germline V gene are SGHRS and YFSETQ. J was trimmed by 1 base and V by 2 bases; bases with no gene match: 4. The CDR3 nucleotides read TGCGCCAGCAGCTTCACAGGGGGAGGGAACACTGAAGCTTTCTTT. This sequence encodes CASSFTGGGNTEAFF.

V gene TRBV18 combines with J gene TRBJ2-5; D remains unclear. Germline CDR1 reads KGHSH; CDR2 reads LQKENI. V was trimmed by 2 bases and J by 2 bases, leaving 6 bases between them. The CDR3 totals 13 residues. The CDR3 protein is CASSPGRQETQYF. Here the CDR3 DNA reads TGTGCCAGCTCACCAGGTCGTCAAGAGACCCAGTACTTC.

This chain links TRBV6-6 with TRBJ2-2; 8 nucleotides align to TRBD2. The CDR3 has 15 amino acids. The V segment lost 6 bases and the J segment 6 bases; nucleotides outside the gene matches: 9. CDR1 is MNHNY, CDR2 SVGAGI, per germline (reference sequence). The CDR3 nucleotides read TGTGCCAGCAGCACCGGGACTAGGGGTTCCGGGGAGCTGTTTTTT. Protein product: CASSTGTRGSGELFF.

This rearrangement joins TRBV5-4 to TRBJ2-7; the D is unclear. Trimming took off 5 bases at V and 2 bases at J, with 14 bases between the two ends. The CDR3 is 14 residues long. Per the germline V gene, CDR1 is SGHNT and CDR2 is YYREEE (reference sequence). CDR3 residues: CASRLDRVAYEQYF. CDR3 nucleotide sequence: TGTGCCAGCAGACTGGACCGAGTGGCCTACGAGCAGTACTTC.

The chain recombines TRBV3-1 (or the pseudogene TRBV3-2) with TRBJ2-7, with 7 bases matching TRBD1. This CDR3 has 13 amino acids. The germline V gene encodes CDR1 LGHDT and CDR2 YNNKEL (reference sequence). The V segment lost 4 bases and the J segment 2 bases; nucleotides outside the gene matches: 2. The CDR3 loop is CASSRQGPYEQYF. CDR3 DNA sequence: TGTGCCAGCAGCCGACAGGGCCCCTACGAGCAGTACTTC.

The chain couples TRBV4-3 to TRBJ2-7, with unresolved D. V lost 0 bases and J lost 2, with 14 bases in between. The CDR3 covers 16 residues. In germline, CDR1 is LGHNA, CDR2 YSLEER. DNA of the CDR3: TGCGCCAGCAGCCAAGATGGCGGTACCATAGCCTACGAGCAGTACTTC. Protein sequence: CASSQDGGTIAYEQYF.

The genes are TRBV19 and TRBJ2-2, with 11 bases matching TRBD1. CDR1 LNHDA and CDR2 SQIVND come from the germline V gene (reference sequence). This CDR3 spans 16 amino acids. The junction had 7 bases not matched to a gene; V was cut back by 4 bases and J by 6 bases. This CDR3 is CASSSTGTGGSGELFF. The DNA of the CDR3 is TGTGCCAGTAGTAGCACCGGGACAGGGGGATCCGGGGAGCTGTTTTTT. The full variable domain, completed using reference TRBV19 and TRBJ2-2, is DGGITQSPKYLFRKEGQNVTLSCEQNLNHDAMYWYRQDPGQGLRLIYYSQIVNDFQKGDIAEGYSVSREKKESFPLTVTSAQKNPTAFYLCASSSTGTGGSGELFFGEGSRLTVL.